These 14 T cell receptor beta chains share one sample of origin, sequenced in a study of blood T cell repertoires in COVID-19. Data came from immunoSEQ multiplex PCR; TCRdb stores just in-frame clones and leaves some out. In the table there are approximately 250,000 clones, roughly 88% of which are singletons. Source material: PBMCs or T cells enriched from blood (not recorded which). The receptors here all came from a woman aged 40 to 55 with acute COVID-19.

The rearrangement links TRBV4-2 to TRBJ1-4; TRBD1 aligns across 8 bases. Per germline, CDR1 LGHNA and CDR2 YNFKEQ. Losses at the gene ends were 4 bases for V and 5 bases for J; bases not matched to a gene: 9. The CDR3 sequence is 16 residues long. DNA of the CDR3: TGTGCCAGCAGCCTCACAACGGGACAGGAGAATGAAAAACTGTTTTTT. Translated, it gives CASSLTTGQENEKLFF.

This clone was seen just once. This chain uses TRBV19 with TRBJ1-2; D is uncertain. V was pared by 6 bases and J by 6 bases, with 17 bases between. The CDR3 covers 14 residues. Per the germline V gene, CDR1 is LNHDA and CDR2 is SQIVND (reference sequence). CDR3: CASRKPQWADGYTF. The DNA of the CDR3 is TGTGCCAGTAGGAAACCCCAATGGGCTGATGGCTACACCTTC.

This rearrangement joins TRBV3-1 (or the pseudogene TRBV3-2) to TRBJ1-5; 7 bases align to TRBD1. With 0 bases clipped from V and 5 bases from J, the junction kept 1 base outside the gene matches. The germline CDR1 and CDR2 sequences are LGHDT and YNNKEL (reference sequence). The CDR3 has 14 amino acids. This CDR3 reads CASSQEGQHQPQHF. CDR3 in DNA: TGTGCCAGCAGCCAAGAGGGACAGCATCAGCCCCAGCATTTT.

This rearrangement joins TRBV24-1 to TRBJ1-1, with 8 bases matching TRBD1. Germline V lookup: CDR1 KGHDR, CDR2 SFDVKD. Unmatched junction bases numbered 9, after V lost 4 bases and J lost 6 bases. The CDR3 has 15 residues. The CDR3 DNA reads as TGTGCCACCAGTGAAGGTGGGCAGGGGGCCGCTGAAGCTTTCTTT. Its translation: CATSEGGQGAAEAFF.

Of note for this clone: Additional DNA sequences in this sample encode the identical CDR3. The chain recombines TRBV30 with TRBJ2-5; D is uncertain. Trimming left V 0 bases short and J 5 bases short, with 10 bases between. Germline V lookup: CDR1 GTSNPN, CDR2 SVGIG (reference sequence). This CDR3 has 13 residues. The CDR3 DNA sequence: TGTGCCTGGAGTGTACGTCTCCGGGAGACCCAGTACTTC. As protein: CAWSVRLRETQYF.

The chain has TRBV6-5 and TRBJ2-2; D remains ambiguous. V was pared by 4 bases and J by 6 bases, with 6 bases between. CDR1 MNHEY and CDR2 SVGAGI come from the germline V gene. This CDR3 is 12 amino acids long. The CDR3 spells CASSFLPGELFF. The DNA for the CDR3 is TGTGCCAGCAGTTTCCTCCCCGGGGAGCTGTTTTTT.

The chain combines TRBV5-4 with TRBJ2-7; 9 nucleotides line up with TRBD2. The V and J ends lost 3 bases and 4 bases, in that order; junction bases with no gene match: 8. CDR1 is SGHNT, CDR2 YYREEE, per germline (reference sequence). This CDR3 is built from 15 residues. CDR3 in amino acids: CASSWGAGGPYEQYF. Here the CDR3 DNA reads TGTGCCAGCAGCTGGGGGGCGGGAGGGCCATACGAGCAGTACTTC.

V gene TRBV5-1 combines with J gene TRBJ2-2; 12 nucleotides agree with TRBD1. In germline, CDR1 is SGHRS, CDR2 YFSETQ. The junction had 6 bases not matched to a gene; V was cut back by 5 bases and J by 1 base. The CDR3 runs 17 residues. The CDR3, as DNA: TGCGCCAGCAGAATGGGACAGGGGGCGATGAACACCGGGGAGCTGTTTTTT. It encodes CASRMGQGAMNTGELFF.

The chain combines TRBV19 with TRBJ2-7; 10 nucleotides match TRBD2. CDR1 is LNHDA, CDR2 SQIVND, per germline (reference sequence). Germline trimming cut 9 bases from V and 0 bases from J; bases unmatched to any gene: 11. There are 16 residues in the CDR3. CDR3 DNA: TGTGCCAGCCCGACACTAGCGGGAATCAGCTCCTACGAGCAGTACGTC. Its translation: CASPTLAGISSYEQYV.

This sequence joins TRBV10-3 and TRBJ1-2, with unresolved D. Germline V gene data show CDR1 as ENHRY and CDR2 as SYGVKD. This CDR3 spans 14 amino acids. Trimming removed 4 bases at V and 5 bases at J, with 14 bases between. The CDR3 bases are TGTGCCATCAGTGGGGAGCCTTCAGCTTATGGCTACACCTTC. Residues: CAISGEPSAYGYTF.

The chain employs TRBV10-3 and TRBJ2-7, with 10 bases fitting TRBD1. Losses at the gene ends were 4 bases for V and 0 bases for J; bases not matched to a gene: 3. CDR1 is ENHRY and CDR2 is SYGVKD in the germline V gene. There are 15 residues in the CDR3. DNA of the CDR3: TGTGCCATCAGTGTACGGGACAGGGGCTCCTACGAGCAGTACTTC. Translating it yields CAISVRDRGSYEQYF.

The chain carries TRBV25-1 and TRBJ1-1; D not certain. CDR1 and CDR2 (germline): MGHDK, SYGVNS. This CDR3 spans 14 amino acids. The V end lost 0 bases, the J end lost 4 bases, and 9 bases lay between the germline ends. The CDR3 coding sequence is TGTGCCAGCAGTGAATATGGAGCGGGCACTGAAGCTTTCTTT. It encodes CASSEYGAGTEAFF.

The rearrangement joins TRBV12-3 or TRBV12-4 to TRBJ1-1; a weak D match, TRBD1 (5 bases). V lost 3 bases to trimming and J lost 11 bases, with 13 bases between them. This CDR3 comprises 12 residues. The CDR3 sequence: CASSFGGESAFF. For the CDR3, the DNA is TGTGCCAGCAGTTTTGGGGGGGAAAGCGCTTTCTTT.

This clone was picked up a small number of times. The CDR3 coding sequence is TGTGCCAGTAGTACCGGACAGGCTCGTGAGCAGTTCTTC. As protein: CASSTGQAREQFF. The chain couples TRBV19 to TRBJ2-1, with TRBD1 matching over 7 bases. With V trimmed by 4 bases and J by 9 bases, 6 bases remained unmatched. The length of the CDR3 is 13 residues. Germline V CDR1 and CDR2: LNHDA, SQIVND (reference sequence). The full variable domain, completed using reference TRBV19 and TRBJ2-1, is DGGITQSPKYLFRKEGQNVTLSCEQNLNHDAMYWYRQDPGQGLRLIYYSQIVNDFQKGDIAEGYSVSREKKESFPLTVTSAQKNPTAFYLCASSTGQAREQFFGPGTRLTVL.